A single sample gave rise to the 13 T cell receptor beta chains below, sequenced in a study of cytomegalovirus exposure and HLA in healthy donors. In the PCR, 60 Vbeta and 13 Jbeta primers were used. Assay: immunoSEQ multiplex PCR; the TCRdb copy retains only in-frame clones and omits some. The table includes 110,000 or so clones, around 77% detected once. The sequenced material came from PBMCs. These receptor sequences come from a man over 45 in good health and CMV-seropositive.

The rearrangement links TRBV27 to TRBJ1-5; D is ambiguous. The germline V and J ends were trimmed by 0 bases and 5 bases, with 8 bases remaining between them. The CDR3 is 14 amino acids. Germline-derived CDR1 and CDR2 are MNHEY and SMNVEV (reference sequence). The CDR3 DNA follows: TGTGCCAGCAGTTTATCTCCTGAGGATCAGCCCCAGCATTTT. Translating it yields CASSLSPEDQPQHF.

This chain joins TRBV28 and TRBJ2-5; D possibly corresponds to TRBD1 (6 bases). Germline V gene data show CDR1 as MDHEN and CDR2 as SYDVKM. CDR3 length: 14 residues. V lost 4 bases and J 4 bases, leaving 13 bases between the germline ends. The CDR3 loop is CASSSGQQPETQYF. CDR3 nucleotides: TGTGCCAGCAGTTCAGGACAGCAACCAGAGACCCAGTACTTC.

The chain employs TRBV6-5 and TRBJ2-1, with D unresolved. CDR3 length: 14 amino acids. Trimming pared 8 bases from V and 0 bases from J, leaving 11 bases between. Per the germline V gene, CDR1 is MNHEY and CDR2 is SVGAGI. CDR3 DNA sequence: TGTGCCAGCTCTATGTTAAGCTCCTACAATGAGCAGTTCTTC. It yields the protein CASSMLSSYNEQFF.

The sample holds one count of this clone. The rearrangement links TRBV9 to TRBJ2-7, with 9 bases identical to TRBD1. V dropped 3 bases and J dropped 9; count of bases not matched to a gene: 7. Per germline, CDR1 SGDLS and CDR2 YYNGEE. CDR3 length: 13 residues. The CDR3 DNA reads as TGTGCCAGCAGCGAGGGACAGGGCCGAATGCAGTACTTC. Residues: CASSEGQGRMQYF. Full variable domain (missing parts from reference TRBV9 and TRBJ2-7): DSGVTQTPKHLITATGQRVTLRCSPRSGDLSVYWYQQSLDQGLQFLIQYYNGEERAKGNILERFSAQQFPDLHSELNLSSLELGDSALYFCASSEGQGRMQYFGPGTRLTVT.

This clone came up once. The J gene is TRBJ2-3, the V gene TRBV21-1; the D call of TRBD1 is as the table states it, not checked on the DNA. TRBV21-1 represents a pseudogene. The CDR3 consists of 17 residues. The CDR3 sequence: CASSRRAGQTSTDTQYF. CDR3 DNA sequence: TGTGCCAGCAGCCGCCGGGCAGGGCAAACCAGCACAGATACGCAGTATTTT.

This chain uses TRBV6-5 with TRBJ1-1; D unresolved. The V gene's germline CDR1 is MNHEY and CDR2 SVGAGI. CDR3 size: 13 residues. Trimming left V 4 bases short and J 1 base short, with 7 bases between. CDR3 sequence: CASSSTPNTEAFF. The CDR3 nucleotides read TGTGCCAGCAGTTCCACACCGAACACTGAAGCTTTCTTT.

This clone was found once. In DNA form, the CDR3 reads TGTGCCAGCAGCTCCGGGACAGGAAGGAATGAAAAACTGTTTTTT. Translated: CASSSGTGRNEKLFF. The chain employs TRBV7-9 and TRBJ1-4, with 8 bases lining up with TRBD1. This CDR3 has 15 residues. J gave up 5 bases and V 4 bases, and 6 bases lay outside the gene matches. Per germline, CDR1 SEHNR and CDR2 FQNEAQ (reference sequence).

The V and J genes are TRBV6-5 and TRBJ2-7; D call uncertain. Germline CDR1 MNHEY, CDR2 SVGAGI. The CDR3 spans 11 residues. V was clipped by 4 bases and J by 4 bases, with 5 bases between them. The chain's CDR3 is CASSSQYEQYF. CDR3 nucleotides: TGTGCCAGCAGTTCCCAGTACGAGCAGTACTTC.

The rearrangement links TRBV28 to TRBJ2-7; 11 bases match TRBD2. Unmatched junction bases numbered 9, after V lost 5 bases and J lost 0 bases. The germline gives CDR1 MDHEN, CDR2 SYDVKM. The length of the CDR3 is 17 residues. DNA of the CDR3: TGTGCCAGCAGTCGAGTTGCTAGCGGGAGGCGCTCCTACGAGCAGTACTTC. It yields the protein CASSRVASGRRSYEQYF. The full variable domain, with the rest looked up from reference TRBV28 and TRBJ2-7, is DVKVTQSSRYLVKRTGEKVFLECVQDMDHENMFWYRQDPGLGLRLIYFSYDVKMKEKGDIPEGYSVSREKKERFSLILESASTNQTSMYLCASSRVASGRRSYEQYFGPGTRLTVT.

J is TRBJ1-2 and V is TRBV6-5; no firm D call. Trimming took off 8 bases at V and 5 bases at J, with 12 bases between the two ends. The CDR3 sequence is 12 residues long. The V gene's germline CDR1 is MNHEY and CDR2 SVGAGI. In DNA form, the CDR3 reads TGTGCCAGCTCCCCCGGTGTATATGGCTACACCTTC. Translation gives CASSPGVYGYTF.

The genes are TRBV2 and TRBJ2-3, with a tentative D call TRBD2 (6 bases). With 1 base removed from V and 0 bases from J, the gap between germline ends came to 14 bases. CDR3 length: 17 residues. Germline CDR1 is SNHLY and CDR2 is FYNNEI. The CDR3 protein is CASSEVRRGFSTDTQYF. CDR3 DNA: TGTGCCAGCAGTGAAGTACGGAGGGGTTTTAGCACAGATACGCAGTATTTT.

V and J are TRBV9 and TRBJ2-7; D is unresolved. Trimming took off 4 bases at V and 1 base at J, with 15 bases between the two ends. The germline V gene has CDR1 SGDLS and CDR2 YYNGEE. The CDR3 is 15 amino acids. CDR3 nucleotides: TGTGCCAGCAGCATCTCGCCTCTCGGGTCCTACGAGCAGTACTTC. Protein: CASSISPLGSYEQYF.

In regard to this clone: An end of the junction does not agree with germline; a read error may underlie this. The rearrangement joins TRBV7-2 to TRBJ1-2; D is perhaps TRBD1 (5 bases). CDR1 is SGHTA and CDR2 is FQGNSA in the germline V gene. CDR3 length equals 14 residues. The CDR3, as DNA: TGTGCCAGCAGCTTAGTACAGGTGGACTATGTCTACACCTTC. Protein sequence: CASSLVQVDYVYTF.